The entry below gives a single T cell receptor beta chain sequence along with its context. Each CDR3 protein is one row after TCRdb ran MiXCR on the 5' RACE reads. The repertoire holds some 150,000 distinct CDR3 sequences, with about 10% as singletons. The sample comes from a study of T cells after yellow fever vaccination. Trimming took off 2 bases at V and 2 bases at J, with 13 bases between the two ends. This CDR3 is built from 15 residues. Germline CDR1 MNHEY, CDR2 SVGEGT. The sequencing here drew on CD8+ T cells sorted from PBMCs, taken 15 days after the yellow fever booster vaccination. This rearrangement joins TRBV6-2 or TRBV6-3 to TRBJ2-7; D is possibly TRBD1 or TRBD2 (5 bases each). This sequence originates from a man between 18 and 35 years old who received the YFV17D yellow fever vaccine. DNA for the CDR3: TGTGCCAGCAGTTACAACGATGAGGGGCCCTACGAGCAGTACTTC. Its translation: CASSYNDEGPYEQYF.